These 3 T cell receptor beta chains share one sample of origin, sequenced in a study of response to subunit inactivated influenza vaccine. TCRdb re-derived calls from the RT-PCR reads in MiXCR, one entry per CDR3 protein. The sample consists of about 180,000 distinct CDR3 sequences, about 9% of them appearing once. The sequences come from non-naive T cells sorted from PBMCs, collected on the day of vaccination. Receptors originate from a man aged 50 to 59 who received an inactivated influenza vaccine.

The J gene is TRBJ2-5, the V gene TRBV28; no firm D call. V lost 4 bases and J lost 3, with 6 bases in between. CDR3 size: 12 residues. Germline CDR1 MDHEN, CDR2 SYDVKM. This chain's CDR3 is CASSSAEETQYF. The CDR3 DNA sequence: TGTGCCAGCAGTTCCGCGGAAGAGACCCAGTACTTC.

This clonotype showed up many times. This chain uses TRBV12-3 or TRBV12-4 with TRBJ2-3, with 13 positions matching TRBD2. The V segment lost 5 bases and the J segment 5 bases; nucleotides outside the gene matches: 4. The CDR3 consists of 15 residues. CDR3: CASSTWTSGGDTQYF. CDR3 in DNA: TGTGCCAGCAGTACGTGGACTAGCGGGGGAGATACGCAGTATTTT.

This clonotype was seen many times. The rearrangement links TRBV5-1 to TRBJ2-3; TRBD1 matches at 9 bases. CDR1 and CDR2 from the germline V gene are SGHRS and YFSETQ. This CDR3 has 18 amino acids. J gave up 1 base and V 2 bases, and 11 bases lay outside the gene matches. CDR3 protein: CASSFSGTGRGGTDTQYF. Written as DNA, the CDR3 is TGCGCCAGCAGCTTTTCCGGGACAGGGCGAGGGGGCACAGATACGCAGTATTTT. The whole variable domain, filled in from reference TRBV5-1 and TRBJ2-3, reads KAGVTQTPRYLIKTRGQQVTLSCSPISGHRSVSWYQQTPGQGLQFLFEYFSETQRNKGNFPGRFSGRQFSNSRSEMNVSTLELGDSALYLCASSFSGTGRGGTDTQYFGPGTRLTVL.